The entry below gives a single T cell receptor (beta chain) sequence along with its context. This sample was included in a study of blood T cell repertoires in COVID-19. The CDR3 is made up of 11 amino acids. Between the trimmed V and J ends, which lost 2 bases and 8 bases, there was a span of 9 bases. Germline loops: CDR1 SQVTM, CDR2 ANQGSEA. Method: immunoSEQ multiplex PCR; TCRdb's copy keeps in-frame clones and lacks some. This sample has under 300,000 clones, with 70% to 90% found just once. Sequencing input: PBMCs or T cells enriched from blood (not recorded which). The TCR comes from a woman under 40 who had recovered from COVID-19. The J gene is TRBJ1-2, the V gene TRBV29-1; tentatively, D is TRBD1 (5 bases). The CDR3 region is CSVELGQGYTF. CDR3 coding DNA: TGCAGCGTTGAACTCGGACAAGGCTACACCTTC. Supplemented by reference TRBV29-1 and TRBJ1-2, the full variable domain reads SAVISQKPSRDICQRGTSLTIQCQVDSQVTMMFWYRQQPGQSLTLIATANQGSEATYESGFVIDKFPISRPNLTFSTLTVSNMSPEDSSIYLCSVELGQGYTFGSGTRLTVV.